The 24 T cell receptor beta chains in this list originate from one sample, sequenced in a study of cytomegalovirus exposure and HLA in healthy donors. Repertoires were generated with immunoSEQ multiplex PCR, while TCRdb's copy carries only in-frame clones and drops some. The top ten clones hold 1.5% to 2% of a sample with 100,000 to 150,000 clones, 90% to 97% of them seen once. The material sequenced was PBMCs. The receptors shown here come from a man aged 18 to 29 in good health and CMV-seronegative.

The chain links TRBV9 to TRBJ2-5, with 7 bases lining up with TRBD1. The V segment lost 4 bases and the J segment 5 bases; nucleotides outside the gene matches: 17. CDR3 length: 17 amino acids. From germline, CDR1 is SGDLS and CDR2 YYNGEE. The CDR3 sequence: CASSTGVRERGGETQYF. CDR3 DNA: TGTGCCAGCAGCACAGGGGTAAGGGAGAGGGGTGGGGAGACCCAGTACTTC.

The rearrangement uses TRBV4-1 and TRBJ2-2; the match to TRBD2 covers 11 bases. The CDR3 is made up of 18 amino acids. V lost 0 bases and J lost 4; bases outside the gene matches: 7. CDR1 and CDR2 (germline): MGHRA, YSYEKL. The CDR3 DNA sequence: TGCGCCAGCAGCCAAGATGTAAGACTAGCGGGGCGCACCGGGGAGCTGTTTTTT. Translated: CASSQDVRLAGRTGELFF.

This clone was found a few times. V is TRBV5-6 and J is TRBJ1-1; 10 nucleotides agree with TRBD1. CDR1 is SGHDT and CDR2 is YYEEEE in the germline V gene. The CDR3 totals 17 residues. The V gene end was trimmed by 5 bases and the J gene end by 7 bases; junction bases not matched to a gene: 17. The CDR3, as DNA: TGTGCCAGCAGTCTGCTGGACAGGGGGGCATCGATCTATGAAGCTTTCTTT. This translates into CASSLLDRGASIYEAFF.

The chain combines TRBV5-1 with TRBJ1-1, with D maybe TRBD1 (5 bases). V was cut by 2 bases and J by 2 bases, with 16 bases left in between. Germline V CDR1 and CDR2: SGHRS, YFSETQ. The CDR3 runs to 16 residues. The CDR3 nucleotides read TGCGCCAGCAGCTTAAATGGGGCAGGGTCCAACACTGAAGCTTTCTTT. This encodes CASSLNGAGSNTEAFF.

This clone was detected only once. The chain combines TRBV28 with TRBJ1-1; D is unresolved. Deletions cut 3 bases from V and 3 bases from J, with 11 bases between. This CDR3 is 14 amino acids long. Germline assignment: CDR1 MDHEN and CDR2 SYDVKM. The CDR3 coding sequence is TGTGCCAGCAGTTTCCGTCTCGGGGACACTGAAGCTTTCTTT. Its protein is CASSFRLGDTEAFF.

The chain uses TRBV7-9 and TRBJ2-2; 7 bases line up with TRBD1. Germline CDR1 SEHNR, CDR2 FQNEAQ (reference sequence). The V gene end was trimmed by 9 bases and the J gene end by 2 bases; junction bases not matched to a gene: 18. The CDR3 totals 18 residues. This chain's CDR3 is CASPASPDRAPNTGELFF. The CDR3 coding sequence is TGTGCCAGTCCAGCTTCCCCCGACAGGGCCCCCAACACCGGGGAGCTGTTTTTT.

The rearrangement links TRBV6-5 to TRBJ2-7; D is unclear. Germline CDR1 MNHEY, CDR2 SVGAGI. The CDR3 has 14 residues. Deletions cut 0 bases from V and 1 base from J, with 7 bases between. The CDR3 DNA follows: TGTGCCAGCAGTTACTCCGGCGGATCCTACGAGCAGTACTTC. It codes for CASSYSGGSYEQYF.

The chain combines TRBV14 with TRBJ2-7; 8 positions agree with TRBD1. V gave up 1 base and J gave up 7 bases; unmatched junction bases: 3. Germline-derived CDR1 and CDR2 are SGHDN and FVKESK. The CDR3 runs to 13 residues. The chain's CDR3 is CASSQAGGWEQYF. CDR3 DNA sequence: TGTGCCAGCAGCCAAGCAGGGGGCTGGGAGCAGTACTTC.

The chain joins TRBV5-6 to TRBJ2-5, with 8 nucleotides matching TRBD1. The CDR3 sequence is 14 residues long. Per germline, CDR1 SGHDT and CDR2 YYEEEE. V trimming: 4 bases; J trimming: 3 bases; junction bases outside the gene matches: 5. The CDR3 DNA reads TGTGCCAGCAGCCTTCCGACAGGGGAAGAGACCCAGTACTTC. Amino acids: CASSLPTGEETQYF.

The rearrangement joins TRBV29-1 to TRBJ1-1; a possible D gene is TRBD1 (6 bases). CDR1 is SQVTM and CDR2 is ANQGSEA in the germline V gene. The germline V and J ends were trimmed by 3 bases and 9 bases, with 8 bases remaining between them. The CDR3 length is 10 residues. The CDR3 coding sequence is TGCAGCGTTGAGGGGGCTCAAGCTTTCTTT. This translates into CSVEGAQAFF.

This sequence joins TRBV30 and TRBJ2-7; tentatively, D is TRBD1 (5 bases). This CDR3 spans 12 amino acids. With 1 base removed from V and 3 bases from J, the gap between germline ends came to 7 bases. Germline assignment: CDR1 GTSNPN and CDR2 SVGIG (reference sequence). CDR3 DNA sequence: TGTGCCTGGAGTGCCGACAGCTACGAGCAGTACTTC. Translating gives CAWSADSYEQYF. The entire variable domain, with the rest obtained from reference TRBV30 and TRBJ2-7, is as follows: SQTIHQWPATLVQPVGSPLSLECTVEGTSNPNLYWYRQAAGRGLQLLFYSVGIGQISSEVPQNLSASRPQDRQFILSSKKLLLSDSGFYLCAWSADSYEQYFGPGTRLTVT.

The chain combines TRBV6-1 with TRBJ2-1; TRBD2 agrees at 10 bases. The V and J ends lost 6 bases and 7 bases, in that order; junction bases with no gene match: 6. Germline V lookup: CDR1 MNHNS, CDR2 SASEGT. CDR3 length: 14 amino acids. The CDR3: CASRASGSQNEQFF. For the CDR3, the DNA is TGTGCCAGCAGGGCTAGCGGGAGTCAGAATGAGCAGTTCTTC.

The V and J genes are TRBV30 and TRBJ1-2, with D possibly being TRBD1 (5 bases). Trimming left V 2 bases short and J 10 bases short, with 17 bases between. The CDR3 length is 13 residues. Germline assignment: CDR1 GTSNPN and CDR2 SVGIG (reference sequence). CDR3 coding DNA: TGTGCCTGGAGTACCCCGGGACTTCGGTACTACACCTTC. Protein: CAWSTPGLRYYTF.

The V call is TRBV7-9, the J call TRBJ1-2; tentatively, D is TRBD1 (6 bases). V lost 2 bases and J 5 bases, leaving 15 bases between the germline ends. The CDR3 is 15 residues long. Germline V CDR1 and CDR2: SEHNR, FQNEAQ (reference sequence). The CDR3: CASSLSRTDNYGYTF. CDR3 sequence (DNA): TGTGCCAGCAGCTTATCAAGGACAGATAATTATGGCTACACCTTC.

The rearrangement links TRBV6-6 to TRBJ1-4; D is unresolved. The CDR3 runs 12 residues. Germline CDR1 and CDR2: MNHNY and SVGAGI (reference sequence). V lost 4 bases to trimming and J lost 4 bases, with 4 bases between them. The chain's CDR3 is CASSSNNEKLFF. The DNA of the CDR3 is TGTGCCAGCAGTTCCAATAATGAAAAACTGTTTTTT.

In DNA form, the CDR3 reads TGTGCCAGCAGTTACGCCGGGACTACCAACAATGAGCAGTTCTTC. Translation gives CASSYAGTTNNEQFF. V is TRBV6-5 and J is TRBJ2-1, with TRBD2 matching 7 bases. J lost 5 bases, V lost 2 bases, and 6 bases had no gene match. CDR3 length: 15 residues. The germline CDR1 and CDR2 sequences are MNHEY and SVGAGI.

This clone appeared a single time. V usage is TRBV16 and J usage is TRBJ2-5; the D gene is possibly TRBD1 (5 bases). V lost 1 base, J lost 3 bases, and 12 bases lay in between. Germline CDR1 is KGHSY and CDR2 is FQNENV. CDR3 size: 15 residues. CDR3 in amino acids: CASSQWGRVEETQYF. Here the CDR3 DNA reads TGTGCCAGCAGCCAATGGGGCAGGGTGGAAGAGACCCAGTACTTC.

V and J are TRBV2 and TRBJ2-7; 13 positions agree with TRBD2. The CDR3 runs to 14 residues. The V gene end was trimmed by 9 bases and the J gene end by 2 bases; junction bases not matched to a gene: 4. CDR1 is SNHLY and CDR2 is FYNNEI in the germline V gene. The DNA for the CDR3 is TGTGCCAGGGCGGGACTAGCGGGAACCTACGAGCAGTACTTC. Its translation is CARAGLAGTYEQYF.

This clone was detected once. CDR3 DNA sequence: TGTGCCAGCAGCTCAACCGGGACAAGCCCATATGGCTACACCTTC. It is translated as CASSSTGTSPYGYTF. The chain employs TRBV7-8 and TRBJ1-2; TRBD1 might be the D (6 bases). The germline CDR1 and CDR2 sequences are SGHVS and FQNEAQ. The CDR3 consists of 15 residues. Trimming removed 4 bases at V and 5 bases at J, with 17 bases between.

The V call is TRBV28, the J call TRBJ1-5, with D perhaps matching TRBD1 (6 bases). The CDR3 sequence is 16 residues long. V lost 3 bases to trimming and J lost 7 bases, with 19 bases between them. Germline V gene lookup returns CDR1 MDHEN and CDR2 SYDVKM. The CDR3 region has the DNA TGTGCCAGCAGTTTGGGTGGACAGAGGGGCCCCCAGCCCCAGCATTTT. Translating gives CASSLGGQRGPQPQHF.

The chain couples TRBV27 to TRBJ2-1; 7 bases fit TRBD1. The CDR3 contains 13 residues. Germline V gene data show CDR1 as MNHEY and CDR2 as SMNVEV (reference sequence). J lost 7 bases, V lost 8 bases, and 8 bases had no gene match. CDR3 nucleotides: TGTGCCAGCGGACAGGCCCCTCGGAATGAGCAGTTCTTC. This sequence encodes CASGQAPRNEQFF.

The genes are TRBV6-6 and TRBJ1-5; maybe TRBD1 (5 bases). The ends were cut back, 6 bases at V and 6 bases at J, with 15 bases in the middle. Germline V lookup: CDR1 MNHNY, CDR2 SVGAGI (reference sequence). The CDR3 has 14 residues. CDR3 nucleotides: TGTGCCAGCAGGGCGGATAATAGGGGTCAGCCCCAGCATTTT. Encoded protein: CASRADNRGQPQHF.

This chain connects TRBV5-1 to TRBJ2-1; 12 bases line up with TRBD2. V was pared by 1 base and J by 9 bases, with 17 bases of the junction left unmatched. Germline lookup yields CDR1 SGHRS and CDR2 YFSETQ. The CDR3 runs 19 residues. CDR3: CASSLRRLAGGPSVGEQFF. DNA for the CDR3: TGCGCCAGCAGCTTGAGGCGGCTAGCGGGAGGGCCGAGTGTAGGTGAGCAGTTCTTC.

This chain joins TRBV5-4 and TRBJ2-5; 13 bases are shared with TRBD2. The CDR3 has 16 residues. Germline V gene sequence: CDR1 SGHNT, CDR2 YYREEE (reference sequence). After removal of 4 bases from V and 4 bases from J, the junction contained 7 bases not matched to a gene. CDR3 amino acids: CASSPGLAGVLETQYF. CDR3 DNA: TGTGCCAGCAGCCCTGGACTAGCGGGAGTTTTAGAGACCCAGTACTTC. Full variable domain (remainder filled in from reference TRBV5-4 and TRBJ2-5): ETGVTQSPTHLIKTRGQQVTLRCSSQSGHNTVSWYQQALGQGPQFIFQYYREEENGRGNFPPRFSGLQFPNYSSELNVNALELDDSALYLCASSPGLAGVLETQYFGPGTRLLVL.